The rows below give T cell receptor beta chains drawn from one sample of a study of blood T cell repertoires in COVID-19. The data were produced by immunoSEQ multiplex PCR, yet TCRdb's version contains in-frame clones alone and is incomplete. The profile shows approximately 53,000 clones, 87% of them singletons. The sequenced material came from peripheral blood. These receptors came from a woman aged 80 or over with COVID-19, enrolled during active disease. The CDR3 runs from the conserved cysteine through the conserved F or W. Fields, in order: clone size, V gene, J gene, D gene, CDR3 DNA, CDR3 protein. A D gene is named only where the DNA matches it firmly. The size of a clone is reported for some rows only, either as once, few or many, or as a class for expanded clones.

size: .; V: TRBV7-8; J: TRBJ1-1; D: .; DNA: TGTGCCAGCAGCTCTCTTCGGGGGTCCACTGAAGCTTTCTTT; CDR3: CASSSLRGSTEAFF
size: .; V: TRBV6-5; J: TRBJ1-1; D: TRBD1; DNA: TGTGCCAGCAAGCGACAGGGGGCAGTTCCGACTGAAGCTTTCTTT; CDR3: CASKRQGAVPTEAFF
size: once; V: TRBV7-6; J: TRBJ2-2; D: TRBD1; DNA: TGTGCCAGCAGCCCACGACAGGGGGAGAACACCGGGGAGCTGTTTTTT; CDR3: CASSPRQGENTGELFF
size: .; V: TRBV14; J: TRBJ1-2; D: TRBD1; DNA: TGTGCCAGCAGCAGACAGGGACGAGTAGGCTACACCTTC; CDR3: CASSRQGRVGYTF
size: .; V: TRBV5-1; J: TRBJ2-2; D: .; DNA: TGCGCCAGCAGCTGGGCCGGCGGGGGCCGGGGGGCCGGGGAGCTGTTTTTT; CDR3: CASSWAGGGRGAGELFF
size: .; V: TRBV7-9; J: TRBJ2-7; D: TRBD1; DNA: TGTGCCAGCAGCCTCCTCCGGGACAGGGTAAACGAGCAGTACTTC; CDR3: CASSLLRDRVNEQYF
size: .; V: TRBV6-1; J: TRBJ1-2; D: TRBD1; DNA: TGTGCCAGCAGTGACGACCCCCGGGACAGTAGAAACTATGGCTACACCTTC; CDR3: CASSDDPRDSRNYGYTF
size: .; V: TRBV3-1/TRBV3-2; J: TRBJ2-2; D: .; DNA: TGTGCCAGCAGCCAGGCAAGTTCCGCCGGGGAGCTGTTTTTT; CDR3: CASSQASSAGELFF
size: .; V: TRBV25-1; J: TRBJ1-2; D: .; DNA: TGTGCCAGCAGTGAGAGTCGGGTCGGCTATGGCTACACCTTC; CDR3: CASSESRVGYGYTF
size: .; V: TRBV7-2; J: TRBJ1-2; D: TRBD1; DNA: TGTGCCAGCAGCTTAGTGACAGGGAACTATGGCTACACCTTC; CDR3: CASSLVTGNYGYTF
size: .; V: TRBV6-2/TRBV6-3; J: TRBJ1-6; D: .; DNA: TGTGCCAGCAGCCCAATTATGACAAGTCCGGGGTCACCCCTCCACTTT; CDR3: CASSPIMTSPGSPLHF
size: .; V: TRBV6-4; J: TRBJ1-2; D: TRBD1; DNA: TGTGCCAGCAGTACCGGGACAGGGTCCTCTGGCTACACCTTC; CDR3: CASSTGTGSSGYTF
size: .; V: TRBV11-2; J: TRBJ2-1; D: TRBD1; DNA: TGTGCCAGCAGCTTCGGGCAGGGGGCGAATGAGCAGTTCTTC; CDR3: CASSFGQGANEQFF
size: few; V: TRBV2; J: TRBJ1-5; D: TRBD1; DNA: TGTGCCAGCAGTGAATACGGGGACAGGGACTTCAGTCAGCCCCAGCATTTT; CDR3: CASSEYGDRDFSQPQHF
size: .; V: TRBV6-2/TRBV6-3; J: TRBJ2-6; D: .; DNA: TGTGCCAGCAGCCAGACAGGATCCTCTGGGGCCAACGTCCTGACTTTC; CDR3: CASSQTGSSGANVLTF
size: .; V: TRBV2; J: TRBJ2-1; D: .; DNA: TGTGCCAGCAACTCAAACAATGAGCAGTTCTTC; CDR3: CASNSNNEQFF
size: .; V: TRBV30; J: TRBJ1-2; D: .; DNA: TGTGCCTGGAGTGTAGGGGGTCCCCATGCGGATAACACCTTC; CDR3: CAWSVGGPHADNTF
size: .; V: TRBV28; J: TRBJ2-5; D: TRBD1; DNA: TGTGCCGTTCGAGCGACAGGGTCGGGAGAGACCCAGTACTTC; CDR3: CAVRATGSGETQYF
size: .; V: TRBV5-4; J: TRBJ2-3; D: .; DNA: TGTGCCAGCAGCTTCGGCAGCGCCCGCGGGGATACGCAGTATTTT; CDR3: CASSFGSARGDTQYF
size: .; V: TRBV11-3; J: TRBJ2-1; D: TRBD1; DNA: TGTGCCAGCAGCTCTCGGGGGACAGGGGCAAACAATGAGCAGTTCTTC; CDR3: CASSSRGTGANNEQFF
size: .; V: TRBV20-1; J: TRBJ2-5; D: .; DNA: TGCAGTGGAGGCCGCTTAAAGACCCAGTACTTC; CDR3: CSGGRLKTQYF
size: .; V: TRBV4-1; J: TRBJ1-3; D: TRBD1; DNA: TGCGCCAGTGGAGACAGGGGGCGTCTCGGAAACACCATATATTTT; CDR3: CASGDRGRLGNTIYF